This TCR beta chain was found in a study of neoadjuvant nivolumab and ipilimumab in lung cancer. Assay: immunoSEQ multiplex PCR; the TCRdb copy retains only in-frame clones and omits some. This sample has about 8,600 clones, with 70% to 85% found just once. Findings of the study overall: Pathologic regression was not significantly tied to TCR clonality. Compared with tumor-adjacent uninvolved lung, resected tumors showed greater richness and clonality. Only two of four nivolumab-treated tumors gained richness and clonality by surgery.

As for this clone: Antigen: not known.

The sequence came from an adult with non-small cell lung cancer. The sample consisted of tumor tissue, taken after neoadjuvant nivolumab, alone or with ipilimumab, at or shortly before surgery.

The CDR3 spells CAITQDRGNTIYF. The DNA of the CDR3 is TGTGCCATCACCCAGGATCGAGGAAACACCATATATTTT. The chain recombines TRBV10-3 with TRBJ1-3; D not resolved. The germline V gene has CDR1 ENHRY and CDR2 SYGVKD. With 7 bases removed from V and 4 bases from J, the gap between germline ends came to 11 bases. The CDR3 covers 13 residues.